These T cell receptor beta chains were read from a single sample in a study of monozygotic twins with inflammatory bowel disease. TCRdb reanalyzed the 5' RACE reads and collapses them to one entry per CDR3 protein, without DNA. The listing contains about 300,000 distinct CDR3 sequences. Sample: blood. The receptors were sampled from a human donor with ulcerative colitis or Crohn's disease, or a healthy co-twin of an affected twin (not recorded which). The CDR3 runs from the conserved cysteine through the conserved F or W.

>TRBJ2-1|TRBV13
CASSPSVYEQFF
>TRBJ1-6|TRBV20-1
CSARFGGTGDSPLHF
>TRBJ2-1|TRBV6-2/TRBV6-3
CASSRDGRSRNEQFF
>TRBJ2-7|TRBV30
CASTGAGSGDEQYF
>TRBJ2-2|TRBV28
CASTPSGSSTGELFF
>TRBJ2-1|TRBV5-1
CASSLGRRASYNEQFF
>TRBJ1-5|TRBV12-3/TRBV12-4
CASSSFGQGQPQHF
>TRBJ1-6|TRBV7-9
CASSRTGDRSPLHF
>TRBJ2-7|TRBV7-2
CASSARALPDYEQYF
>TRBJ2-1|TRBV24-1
CATSDFGQNMDSTKLQQFF
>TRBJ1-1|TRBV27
CASSLSGFTEAFF
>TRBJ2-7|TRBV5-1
CASSLASWGPYEQYF
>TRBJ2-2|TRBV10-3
CAISESRAGNTGELFF
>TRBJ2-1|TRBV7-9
CASSLGGVNEQFF
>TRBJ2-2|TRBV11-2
CASTLGTGQANTGELFF
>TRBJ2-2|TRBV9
CASSVGVTGELFF
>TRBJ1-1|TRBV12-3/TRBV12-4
CASSLASRVGAFF
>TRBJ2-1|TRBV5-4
CASSSLAGGYNEQFF
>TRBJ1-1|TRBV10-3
CAISESGRVLDEAFF
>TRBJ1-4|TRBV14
CASSPRSSTNEKLFF
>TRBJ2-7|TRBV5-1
CASTAGMGTYEQYF
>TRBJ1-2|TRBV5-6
CASSRTGEGYGYTF
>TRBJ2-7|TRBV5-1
CASSLTGGSSYEQYF
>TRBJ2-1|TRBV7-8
CASSLSLLAGPNEQFF
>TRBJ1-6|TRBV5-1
CASSLNRESPLHF
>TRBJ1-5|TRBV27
CASSQGRTRKNQPQHF
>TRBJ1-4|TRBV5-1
CASSLAGPGGEKLFF
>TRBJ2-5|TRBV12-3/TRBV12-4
CASSLVQAAQETQYF
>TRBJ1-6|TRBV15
CATRRERGSSYNSPLHF
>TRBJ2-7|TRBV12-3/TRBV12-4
CASSLGTHRGYETYEQYF
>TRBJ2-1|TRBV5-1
CASSTRLAGGKNEQFF
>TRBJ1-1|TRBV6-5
CASSYSIVNLVNTEAFF
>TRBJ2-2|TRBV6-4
CASSDGTNTGELFF
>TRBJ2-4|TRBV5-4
CASSETDRVKNIQYF
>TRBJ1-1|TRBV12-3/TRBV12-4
CATKEGTNTEAFF
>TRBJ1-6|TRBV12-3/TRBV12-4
CASTRENRVSLHF
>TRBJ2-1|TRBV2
CASTRPAGSYNEQFF
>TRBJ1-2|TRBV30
CAWSVDIGGYTF
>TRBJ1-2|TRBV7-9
CASNRAEANYGYTF